Given below is one T cell receptor beta chain in context. Its target is unknown. RNA was extracted and reverse transcribed into cDNA as the sequencing template. TCRdb's table, derived via immunoSEQ multiplex PCR, lists solely in-frame clones and lacks some. The sample yields roughly 150,000 clones, 50% to 65% seen once. The record originates from a study of CD8+ T cells in alopecia areata. Study-level information: Tofacitinib was taken orally by treated patients, and the dose was 5 to 10 mg twice daily. General study points: Lesional scalp, notably in alopecia totalis/universalis, had clonality above that of normal scalp.

Treatment denoted: oral pan-JAK inhibitor, 5-10 mg twice daily. Both peripheral blood and punch biopsies of lesional scalp skin were obtained from patients who had alopecia areata. Germline CDR1 reads LGHNA; CDR2 reads YSLEER. V lost 0 bases and J 3 bases, leaving 8 bases between the germline ends. The CDR3 sequence is 14 residues long. The chain links TRBV4-3 to TRBJ2-5; a weak D match, TRBD2 (5 bases). This TCR came from a human donor with alopecia areata. Sequenced here: CD8+ T cells sorted from blood, sampled at week 4, from a patient treated with tofacitinib. In DNA, the CDR3 is TGCGCCAGCAGCCAAGATTCGGGAAAAGAGACCCAGTACTTC. Its protein is CASSQDSGKETQYF.